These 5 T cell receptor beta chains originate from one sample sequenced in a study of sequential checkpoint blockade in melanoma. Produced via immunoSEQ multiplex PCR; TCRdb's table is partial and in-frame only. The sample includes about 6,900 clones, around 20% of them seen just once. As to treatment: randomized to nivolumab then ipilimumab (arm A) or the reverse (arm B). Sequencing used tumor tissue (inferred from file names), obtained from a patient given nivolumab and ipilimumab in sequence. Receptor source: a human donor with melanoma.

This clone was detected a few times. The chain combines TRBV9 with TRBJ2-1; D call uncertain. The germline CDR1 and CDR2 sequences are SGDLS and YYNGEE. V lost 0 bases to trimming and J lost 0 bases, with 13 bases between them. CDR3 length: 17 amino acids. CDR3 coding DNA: TGTGCCAGCAGCGTAGGTATCACACTCCACTCCTACAATGAGCAGTTCTTC. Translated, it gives CASSVGITLHSYNEQFF. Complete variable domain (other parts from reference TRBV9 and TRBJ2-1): DSGVTQTPKHLITATGQRVTLRCSPRSGDLSVYWYQQSLDQGLQFLIQYYNGEERAKGNILERFSAQQFPDLHSELNLSSLELGDSALYFCASSVGITLHSYNEQFFGPGTRLTVL.

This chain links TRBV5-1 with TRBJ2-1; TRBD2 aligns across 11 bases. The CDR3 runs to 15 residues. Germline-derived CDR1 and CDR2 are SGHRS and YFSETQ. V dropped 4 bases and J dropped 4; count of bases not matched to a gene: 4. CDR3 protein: CASSRGLAEYNEQFF. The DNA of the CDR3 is TGCGCCAGCAGCCGGGGACTAGCGGAATACAATGAGCAGTTCTTC. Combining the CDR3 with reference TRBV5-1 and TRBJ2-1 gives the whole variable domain KAGVTQTPRYLIKTRGQQVTLSCSPISGHRSVSWYQQTPGQGLQFLFEYFSETQRNKGNFPGRFSGRQFSNSRSEMNVSTLELGDSALYLCASSRGLAEYNEQFFGPGTRLTVL.

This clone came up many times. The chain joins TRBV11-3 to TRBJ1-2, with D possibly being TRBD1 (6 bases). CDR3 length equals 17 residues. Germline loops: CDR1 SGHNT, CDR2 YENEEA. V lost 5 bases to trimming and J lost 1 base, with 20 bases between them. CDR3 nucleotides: TGTGCCAGCAGCGCTAATCTACTGCTAGGGGGTAACTATGGCTACACCTTC. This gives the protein CASSANLLLGGNYGYTF.

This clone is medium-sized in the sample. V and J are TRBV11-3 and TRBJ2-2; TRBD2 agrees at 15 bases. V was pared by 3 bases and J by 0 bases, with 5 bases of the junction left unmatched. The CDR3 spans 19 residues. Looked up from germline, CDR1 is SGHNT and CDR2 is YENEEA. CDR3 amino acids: CASSFRTSGRAANTGELFF. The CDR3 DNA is TGTGCCAGCAGCTTTAGGACTAGCGGGAGGGCTGCGAACACCGGGGAGCTGTTTTTT.

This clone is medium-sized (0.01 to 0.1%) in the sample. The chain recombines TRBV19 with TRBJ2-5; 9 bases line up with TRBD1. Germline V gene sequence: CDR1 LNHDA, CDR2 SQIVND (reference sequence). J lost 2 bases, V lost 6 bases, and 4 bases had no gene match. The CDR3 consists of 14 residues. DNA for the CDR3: TGTGCCAGTAGGAGACAGGGGGGGCAAGAGACCCAGTACTTC. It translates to CASRRQGGQETQYF. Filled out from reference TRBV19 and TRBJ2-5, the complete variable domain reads DGGITQSPKYLFRKEGQNVTLSCEQNLNHDAMYWYRQDPGQGLRLIYYSQIVNDFQKGDIAEGYSVSREKKESFPLTVTSAQKNPTAFYLCASRRQGGQETQYFGPGTRLLVL.